Shown below are 15 T cell receptor beta chains from a single sample sequenced in a study of graft-versus-host responses after intestinal transplantation. Only in-frame clones appear in the TCRdb table, and some are missing; sequencing was by immunoSEQ multiplex PCR. The table has 57,000 or so clones, roughly 89% seen once. This specimen was PBMCs, taken about 120 days after intestinal transplantation. Receptors were obtained from a human patient who received an intestinal transplant, so some T cells may come from the graft donor.

The chain carries TRBV11-2 and TRBJ2-3; D is undetermined. The CDR3 loop spans 16 amino acids. Trimming cost V 1 base and J 2 bases, with 13 bases left between them. Germline values: CDR1 SGHAT, CDR2 FQNNGV. For the CDR3, the DNA is TGTGCCAGCAGCTTAGGTTTTCGGGCCGCCACAGATACGCAGTATTTT. Translation: CASSLGFRAATDTQYF.

The genes are TRBV19 and TRBJ2-1; TRBD2 matches 7 bases. CDR1 LNHDA and CDR2 SQIVND come from the germline V gene (reference sequence). The CDR3 consists of 12 residues. V gave up 6 bases and J gave up 12 bases; unmatched junction bases: 8. The CDR3 nucleotides are TGTGCCAGTAGCCCTGGGGCTAGCGGGCAGTTCTTC. This translates into CASSPGASGQFF.

This sequence joins TRBV6-5 and TRBJ2-7; 8 nucleotides align to TRBD2. V lost 10 bases to trimming and J lost 4 bases; unmatched junction nucleotides: 9. CDR3 length: 13 amino acids. The germline V gene encodes CDR1 MNHEY and CDR2 SVGAGI. The chain's CDR3 is CATRREDGYEQYF. The CDR3 DNA follows: TGTGCCACGAGGCGGGAGGATGGGTACGAGCAGTACTTC.

V and J are TRBV30 and TRBJ1-6; the D is unclear. V was cut by 8 bases and J by 3 bases, with 11 bases left in between. Germline-derived CDR1 and CDR2 are GTSNPN and SVGIG (reference sequence). The CDR3 runs to 13 residues. The CDR3 loop is CAHARGYNSPLHF. The CDR3 DNA reads TGTGCCCACGCCCGGGGCTATAATTCACCCCTCCACTTT.

The V gene is TRBV25-1, the J gene TRBJ2-7; possible D gene TRBD2, 6 bases. This CDR3 has 13 residues. The germline gives CDR1 MGHDK, CDR2 SYGVNS. V gave up 2 bases and J gave up 7 bases, with 12 bases separating them. CDR3 in amino acids: CASSEKVGGEQYF. DNA of the CDR3: TGTGCCAGCAGTGAAAAGGTCGGGGGAGAGCAGTACTTC.

The chain joins TRBV5-1 to TRBJ1-1; D may be TRBD1 (6 bases). Germline V gives CDR1 SGHRS, CDR2 YFSETQ. The CDR3 loop spans 13 amino acids. V lost 4 bases and J lost 8, with 15 bases in between. For the CDR3, the DNA is TGCGCCAGCAGCCAGGGGATCGGGACCGAAGCTTTCTTT. It encodes CASSQGIGTEAFF.

The chain uses TRBV7-3 and TRBJ2-3; D perhaps matches TRBD1 (5 bases). Per the germline V gene, CDR1 is SGHTA and CDR2 is FQGTGA. Trimming removed 3 bases from V and 1 base from J, with 14 bases in between. The CDR3 is 16 amino acids. The CDR3 region has the DNA TGTGCCAGCAGCTTGGGTACTCTAGGGGGCACAGATACGCAGTATTTT. Protein sequence: CASSLGTLGGTDTQYF.

V is TRBV7-2 and J is TRBJ2-7, with D unclear. The CDR3 runs to 14 residues. The V gene lost 3 bases and the J gene lost 0 bases, with 9 bases spanning the gap. CDR1 and CDR2 (germline): SGHTA, FQGNSA. The CDR3 coding sequence is TGTGCCAGCAGCTTCCGAGGTGGCTCCTACGAGCAGTACTTC. Translation: CASSFRGGSYEQYF.

The chain is built from TRBV6-1 and TRBJ2-7; unclear D gene. From germline, CDR1 is MNHNS and CDR2 SASEGT. The CDR3 covers 13 residues. The ends were cut back, 1 base at V and 2 bases at J, with 6 bases in the middle. The DNA of the CDR3 is TGTGCCAGCAGTGAAGGACCGACCTACGAGCAGTACTTC. It codes for CASSEGPTYEQYF.

The V call is TRBV11-2, the J call TRBJ2-3; 9 bases are a match to TRBD2. V lost 5 bases and J lost 0; bases outside the gene matches: 9. The CDR3 length is 17 residues. Germline V gene sequence: CDR1 SGHAT, CDR2 FQNNGV. The CDR3 nucleotides read TGTGCCAGCAGCCCGAGACTAGCGGCTACTAGCACAGATACGCAGTATTTT. Its translation is CASSPRLAATSTDTQYF.

The CDR3 region has the DNA TGTGCCAGTAGTACACGGGACTACGGTAACACCGGGGAGCTGTTTTTT. It is translated as CASSTRDYGNTGELFF. The V and J genes are TRBV19 and TRBJ2-2; the match to TRBD2 covers 7 bases. The V and J ends lost 4 bases and 2 bases, in that order; junction bases with no gene match: 7. CDR1 is LNHDA, CDR2 SQIVND, per germline (reference sequence). The CDR3 has 16 residues.

This chain links TRBV4-1 with TRBJ2-3; 7 bases align to TRBD1. The CDR3 runs 17 residues. Per germline, CDR1 MGHRA and CDR2 YSYEKL. J gave up 0 bases and V 3 bases, and 9 bases lay outside the gene matches. This CDR3 is CASSHGRTGSSTDTQYF. CDR3 coding DNA: TGCGCCAGCAGCCATGGGCGGACAGGTTCTAGCACAGATACGCAGTATTTT.

The gene calls are TRBV9 and TRBJ2-7; 8 bases line up with TRBD2. This CDR3 contains 13 residues. The J segment lost 3 bases and the V segment lost 4 bases, leaving 3 bases of the junction unmatched. CDR1 and CDR2 (germline): SGDLS, YYNGEE. CDR3 residues: CASSPGTSYEQYF. The CDR3 bases are TGTGCCAGCAGCCCCGGGACTAGCTACGAGCAGTACTTC.

The V call is TRBV5-5, the J call TRBJ2-5, with TRBD2 identical over 10 bases. V was pared by 1 base and J by 2 bases, with 2 bases of the junction left unmatched. Per germline, CDR1 SGHKS and CDR2 YYEKEE (reference sequence). The CDR3 runs to 15 residues. The DNA of the CDR3 is TGTGCCAGCAGCTTGCCAGCGGGGGGGCAAGAGACCCAGTACTTC. Its translation: CASSLPAGGQETQYF.

This sequence joins TRBV7-9 and TRBJ2-3; no firm D call. The V end was cut by 5 bases, the J end by 3 bases, with 12 bases between. There are 14 residues in the CDR3. Germline V gene lookup returns CDR1 SEHNR and CDR2 FQNEAQ (reference sequence). The CDR3 region is CASSPPPETDTQYF. CDR3 DNA sequence: TGTGCCAGCAGCCCGCCCCCCGAGACAGATACGCAGTATTTT.